Listed below are T cell receptor beta chains from one sample, sequenced in a study of CD8+ T cells in alopecia areata. The assay was immunoSEQ multiplex PCR, and TCRdb's table has in-frame clones only and misses some. The sample records 120,000 or so clones, approximately 58% being singletons. Sequenced material: CD4+ T cells sorted from blood. The receptors here all came from a human donor in good health. The CDR3 runs from the conserved cysteine through the conserved F or W. D genes are given only for firm matches. The size field is filled for only some rows; it gives once, few, many or a size class.

length,D,V,J,size,DNA,CDR3
15,NA,TRBV6-6,TRBJ1-2,NA,TGTGCCAGCAGTCCAACGACAGGCGTCAACTATGGCTACACCTTC,CASSPTTGVNYGYTF
14,TRBD1,TRBV10-2,TRBJ2-5,NA,TGCGCCAGCAGCGAGACAGGGCGGCAAGAGACCCAGTACTTC,CASSETGRQETQYF
12,NA,TRBV15,TRBJ1-2,few,TGTGCCACCAGCAGAGATCAGGGGGGCTACACCTTC,CATSRDQGGYTF
16,TRBD2,TRBV5-1,TRBJ2-1,NA,TGCGCCAGCAGCCACGCACTGGCGGGGGGGTACAATGAGCAGTTCTTC,CASSHALAGGYNEQFF
13,TRBD1,TRBV6-5,TRBJ2-7,once,TGTGCCACCTCCGGGACAGGGGGCCGGGAGCAGTACTTC,CATSGTGGREQYF
11,NA,TRBV29-1,TRBJ1-4,NA,TGCAGCGTCCCCGACGGTGAAAAACTGTTTTTT,CSVPDGEKLFF
15,TRBD1,TRBV30,TRBJ2-3,NA,TGTGCCTGGAGTGGGACAGGGGGGAAGGGAGATACGCAGTATTTT,CAWSGTGGKGDTQYF
14,TRBD1,TRBV5-1,TRBJ2-7,NA,TGCGCCAGCAGCCACCGGGACAGGGGTAACGAGCAGTACTTC,CASSHRDRGNEQYF
16,NA,TRBV25-1,TRBJ1-2,NA,TGTGCCAGCAGTCCGTTTGGGGCCACCGCGCCCTATGGCTACACCTTC,CASSPFGATAPYGYTF
16,TRBD2,TRBV4-1,TRBJ2-3,NA,TGCGCCAGCAGCCGACTGGGACTAGCGGCCACAGATACGCAGTATTTT,CASSRLGLAATDTQYF
14,NA,TRBV29-1,TRBJ1-4,few,TGCAGCGTTGCGTCGCGGGGTAGGACTGAAAAACTGTTTTTT,CSVASRGRTEKLFF
11,TRBD1,TRBV14,TRBJ2-7,NA,TGTGCCAGCAGCCTCATTACAGGGGAGTACTTC,CASSLITGEYF
12,NA,TRBV29-1,TRBJ1-5,NA,TGCAGCGCGGGTGGAGGGAATCAGCCCCAGCATTTT,CSAGGGNQPQHF
14,NA,TRBV19,TRBJ1-2,NA,TGTGCCAGTAGTCCGGGAGCCTCCTCGTATGGCTACACCTTC,CASSPGASSYGYTF
16,NA,TRBV4-1,TRBJ1-2,NA,TGCGCCAGCAGCCAAGATCCCAGGGCCAGGCCCCTAGGCTACACCTTC,CASSQDPRARPLGYTF
15,NA,TRBV18,TRBJ1-6,NA,TGTGCCAGCTCACCTGACCTACAGGGCTCCTCACCCCTCCACTTT,CASSPDLQGSSPLHF
15,NA,TRBV4-1,TRBJ2-1,NA,TGCGCCAGCAGCCAAGGTGACGGATCCTACAATGAGCAGTTCTTC,CASSQGDGSYNEQFF
15,NA,TRBV10-1,TRBJ2-1,NA,TGCGCCAGCAGTGATTTGGGTCAACCTAAGAATGAGCAGTTCTTC,CASSDLGQPKNEQFF
14,NA,TRBV7-9,TRBJ2-7,NA,TGTGCCAGCAGCTATGGATACAGAGCCTACGAGCAGTACTTC,CASSYGYRAYEQYF
13,TRBD1,TRBV30,TRBJ1-2,NA,TGTGCCTGGAGTCGGGACAGGGGCAGTGGCTACACCTTC,CAWSRDRGSGYTF
12,NA,TRBV30,TRBJ2-7,NA,TGTGCCTGGAATGGGGATTCCTACGAGCAGTACTTC,CAWNGDSYEQYF
13,NA,TRBV29-1,TRBJ2-3,NA,TGCAGCGTTGTGGGGGGCTTCACAGATACGCAGTATTTT,CSVVGGFTDTQYF
11,NA,TRBV28,TRBJ1-2,few,TGTGCCAGCAGTTCGTATGGTGGCTACACCTTC,CASSSYGGYTF
14,NA,TRBV13,TRBJ1-2,NA,TGTGCCAGCAGCCTCCATCGGGGGGCAGAGGGCTACACCTTC,CASSLHRGAEGYTF
16,TRBD1,TRBV5-4,TRBJ2-2,NA,TGTGCCAGCAGCTTAGCCCCCGCTGCAGGGGGCGGGGAGCTGTTTTTT,CASSLAPAAGGGELFF
14,TRBD2,TRBV29-1,TRBJ2-3,NA,TGCAGCGTTGAAACTAGCGGGGGCACAGATACGCAGTATTTT,CSVETSGGTDTQYF
14,NA,TRBV5-4,TRBJ2-2,NA,TGTGCCAGCAGCTTGACTGGGAACACCGGGGAGCTGTTTTTT,CASSLTGNTGELFF
13,NA,TRBV4-1,TRBJ2-5,NA,TGCGCCAGCAGCTACCGTGGGGGGGCGGCCCAGTACTTC,CASSYRGGAAQYF